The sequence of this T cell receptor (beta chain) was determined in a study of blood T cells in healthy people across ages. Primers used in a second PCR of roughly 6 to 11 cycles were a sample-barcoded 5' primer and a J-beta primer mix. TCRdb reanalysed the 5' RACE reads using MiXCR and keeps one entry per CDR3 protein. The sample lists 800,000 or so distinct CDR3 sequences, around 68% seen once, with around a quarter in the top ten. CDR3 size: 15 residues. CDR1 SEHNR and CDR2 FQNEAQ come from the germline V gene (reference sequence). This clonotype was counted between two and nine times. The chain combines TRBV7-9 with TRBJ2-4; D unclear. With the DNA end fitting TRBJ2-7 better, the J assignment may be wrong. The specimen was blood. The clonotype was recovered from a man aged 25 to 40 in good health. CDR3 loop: CASSLEGSPPYEQYF. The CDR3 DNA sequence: TGTGCCAGCAGCTTAGAAGGCAGCCCACCCTACGAGCAGTACTTC.